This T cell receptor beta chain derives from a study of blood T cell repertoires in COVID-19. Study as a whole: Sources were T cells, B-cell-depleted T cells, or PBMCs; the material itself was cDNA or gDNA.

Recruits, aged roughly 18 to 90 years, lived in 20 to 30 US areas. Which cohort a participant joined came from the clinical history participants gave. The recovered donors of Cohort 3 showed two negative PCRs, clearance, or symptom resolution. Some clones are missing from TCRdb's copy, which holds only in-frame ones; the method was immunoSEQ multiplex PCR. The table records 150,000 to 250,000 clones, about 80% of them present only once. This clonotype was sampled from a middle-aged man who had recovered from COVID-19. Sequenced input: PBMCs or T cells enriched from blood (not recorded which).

CDR3 residues: CASSLDRGQPQHF. As DNA, the CDR3 is TGTGCCAGCAGTCTAGATCGGGGGCAGCCCCAGCATTTT. The chain couples TRBV7-9 to TRBJ1-5, with D maybe TRBD1 (5 bases). Per the germline V gene, CDR1 is SEHNR and CDR2 is FQNEAQ (reference sequence). The CDR3 runs to 13 residues. V gave up 6 bases and J gave up 7 bases, with 13 bases separating them.